The source of this T cell receptor (beta chain) is a study of graft-versus-host responses after intestinal transplantation. Study-level background: As for transplant type, recipients had multivisceral, liver-intestinal, or isolated intestinal grafts.

Graft-derived tissue was subjected to processing to liberate intraepithelial and lamina propria lymphocytes. With regard to this clone: What it binds is unknown.

Study results and limitations: An association linked early post-transplant HvG declines with peak circulating GvH clone levels. Among recipient marrow samples, GvH clones were found; some appeared first in ileum or blood. Across patients carrying graft-donor T cell macrochimerism, allografts held high graft-versus-host to host-versus-graft clonal ratios.

The V gene lost 1 base and the J gene lost 2 bases, with 16 bases spanning the gap. CDR1 and CDR2 from the germline V gene are LGHNA and YNFKEQ. The CDR3 sequence is 17 residues long. The table came from immunoSEQ multiplex PCR; TCRdb's copy has only in-frame clones and leaves some out. The sample consists of over 10,000 clones, over 70% of them appearing once. This TCR derives from a human patient who received an intestinal transplant, so some T cells may come from the graft donor. This rearrangement joins TRBV4-2 to TRBJ2-3, with a weak D call TRBD2 (6 bases). Sequenced here: ileum tissue, sampled 140 to 150 days after intestinal transplantation. CDR3 region: CASSQVLGGMHTDTQYF. In DNA form, the CDR3 reads TGTGCCAGCAGCCAAGTGCTTGGCGGGATGCACACAGATACGCAGTATTTT.